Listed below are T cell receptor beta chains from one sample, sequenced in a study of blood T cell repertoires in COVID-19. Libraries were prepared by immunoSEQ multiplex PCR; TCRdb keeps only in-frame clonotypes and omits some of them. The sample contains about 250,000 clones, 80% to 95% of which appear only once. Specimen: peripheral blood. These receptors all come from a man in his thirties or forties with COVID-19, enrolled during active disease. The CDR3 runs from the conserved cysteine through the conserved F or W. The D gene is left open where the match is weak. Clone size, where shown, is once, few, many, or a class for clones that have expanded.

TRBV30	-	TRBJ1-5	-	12	TGTGCCTGGAGTCAGGGTAATCAGCCCCAGCATTTT	CAWSQGNQPQHF
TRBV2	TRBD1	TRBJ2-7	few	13	TGTGCCAGCAGGGGACAGGTTGCCTACGAGCAGTACTTC	CASRGQVAYEQYF
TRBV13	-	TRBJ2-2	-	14	TGTGCCAGCAGCTTAGAGGGGGTCACCGGGGAGCTGTTTTTT	CASSLEGVTGELFF
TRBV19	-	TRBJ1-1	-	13	TGTGCCAGTACGGACAGACTGAACACTGAAGCTTTCTTT	CASTDRLNTEAFF
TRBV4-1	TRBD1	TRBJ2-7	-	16	TGCGCCAGCAGCCACGGACCCGGGACAGGGGGCACGGAGCAGTACTTC	CASSHGPGTGGTEQYF
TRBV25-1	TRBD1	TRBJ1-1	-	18	TGTGCCAGCAGTGACGCCGGGACAGGGGGCGATCTTGACACTGAAGCTTTCTTT	CASSDAGTGGDLDTEAFF
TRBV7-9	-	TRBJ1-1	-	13	TGTGCCAGCAGCCTACGAGGGAACACTGAAGCTTTCTTT	CASSLRGNTEAFF
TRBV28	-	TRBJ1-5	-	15	TGTGCCAGCAGTTTACCGACAGCCCACAATCAGCCCCAGCATTTT	CASSLPTAHNQPQHF
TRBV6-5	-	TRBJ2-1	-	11	TGTGCCAGCAGTTGGGGGGATGAGCAGTTCTTC	CASSWGDEQFF
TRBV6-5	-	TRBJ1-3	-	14	TGTGCCAGCAGTTACTCAGCAAAAGGAAACACCATATATTTT	CASSYSAKGNTIYF
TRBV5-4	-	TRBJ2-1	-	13	TGTGCCAGCAGCGTGGACGGTTCCAATGAGCAGTTCTTC	CASSVDGSNEQFF
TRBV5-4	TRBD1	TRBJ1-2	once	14	TGTGCCAGCAGCTGGGACAGACGGAACTATGGCTACACCTTC	CASSWDRRNYGYTF
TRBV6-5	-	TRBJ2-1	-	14	TGTGCCAGCAGTTTTAGAGGCTCCTACAATGAGCAGTTCTTC	CASSFRGSYNEQFF
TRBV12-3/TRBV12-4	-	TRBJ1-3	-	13	TGTGCCACAGGGCGGGGGTCTGGAAACACCATATATTTT	CATGRGSGNTIYF
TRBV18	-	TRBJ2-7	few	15	TGTGCCAGCTCCCCCGGGACACCTCGCTCCTACGAGCAGTACTTC	CASSPGTPRSYEQYF
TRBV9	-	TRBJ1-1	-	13	TGTGCCAGCAGCTCGTTGACTGGTACTGAAGCTTTCTTT	CASSSLTGTEAFF
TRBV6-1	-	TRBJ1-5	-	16	TGTGCCAGCAGTGAATTTTACAGTATGTGGAATCAGCCCCAGCATTTT	CASSEFYSMWNQPQHF
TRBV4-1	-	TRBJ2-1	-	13	TGCGCCAGCAGCCATGAGACAGACAATGAGCAGTTCTTC	CASSHETDNEQFF
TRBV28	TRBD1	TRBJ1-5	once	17	TGTGCCAGCAGGTTACCCAGACAGGGTGTCTTCAATCAGCCCCAGCATTTT	CASRLPRQGVFNQPQHF
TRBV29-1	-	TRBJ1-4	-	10	TGCGCAGGGAAAAATGAAAAACTGTTTTTT	CAGKNEKLFF
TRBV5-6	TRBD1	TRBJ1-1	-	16	TGTGCCAGCAGCTTCGGAAGACAGGGATATGTCACTGAAGCTTTCTTT	CASSFGRQGYVTEAFF
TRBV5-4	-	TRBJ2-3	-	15	TGTGCCAGCAGCTTGGTCGGGGGAGCCTCGGATACGCAGTATTTT	CASSLVGGASDTQYF
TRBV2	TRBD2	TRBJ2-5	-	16	TGTGCCAGCAGACCCGGAGTAGCGGGCATCCAAGAGACCCAGTACTTC	CASRPGVAGIQETQYF
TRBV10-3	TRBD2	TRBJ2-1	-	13	TGTGCCATCAGCGGGGGGGGCATGAATGAGCAGTTCTTC	CAISGGGMNEQFF
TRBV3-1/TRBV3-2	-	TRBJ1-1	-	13	TGTGCCAGCAGCCAATTAGAGAACACTGAAGCTTTCTTT	CASSQLENTEAFF
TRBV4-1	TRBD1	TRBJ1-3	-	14	TGCGCCAGCAGACCGACAGGGCTCGGAAACACCATATATTTT	CASRPTGLGNTIYF
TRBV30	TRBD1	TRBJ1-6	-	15	TGTGCCTGGAGTGAACAGGGACAGATCACGACACCCCTCCACTTT	CAWSEQGQITTPLHF
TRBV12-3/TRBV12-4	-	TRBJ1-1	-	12	TGTGCCAGCAGTTTAGTCCTTCTTGAAGCTTTCTTT	CASSLVLLEAFF
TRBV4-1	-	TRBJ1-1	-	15	TGCGCCAGCAGGTCATCGGGGGGGAGAAGCACTGAAGCTTTCTTT	CASRSSGGRSTEAFF
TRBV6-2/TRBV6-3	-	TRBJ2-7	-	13	TGTGCCAGCAGTTCTCAGGGTGTGAACGAGCAGTACTTC	CASSSQGVNEQYF
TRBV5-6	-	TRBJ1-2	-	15	TGTGCCAGCAGCGCCCAATACTACTCTAACTATGGCTACACCTTC	CASSAQYYSNYGYTF
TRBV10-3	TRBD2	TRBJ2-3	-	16	TGTGCCATCAGTGGAATAGCGGGGGGGCGGGCAGATACGCAGTATTTT	CAISGIAGGRADTQYF
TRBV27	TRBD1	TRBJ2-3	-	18	TGTGCCAGCAGTTTCCACGAAACCCGGACAGGAATGAGAGATACGCAGTATTTT	CASSFHETRTGMRDTQYF
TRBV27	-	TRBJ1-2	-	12	TGTGCCAGCAGTTTAGGGGGGAATGGCTACACCTTC	CASSLGGNGYTF
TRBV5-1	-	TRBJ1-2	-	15	TGCGCCAGCAGCTTGGAGGAGGCCGCTCACTATGGCTACACCTTC	CASSLEEAAHYGYTF
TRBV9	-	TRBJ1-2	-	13	TGTGCCAGCAGCGTAGGATGGGGAGGTGGCTACACCTTC	CASSVGWGGGYTF
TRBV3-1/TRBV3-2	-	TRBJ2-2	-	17	TGTGCCAGCAGCCGTCGTTGGGCGACAGGCAACACCGGGGAGCTGTTTTTT	CASSRRWATGNTGELFF
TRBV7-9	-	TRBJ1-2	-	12	TGTGCCAGCAGCTTTTCGGGAAGGGGCTACACCTTC	CASSFSGRGYTF
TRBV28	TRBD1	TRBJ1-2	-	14	TGTGCCAGCAGTTATAGGGGACAGGGTTTTGGCTACACCTTC	CASSYRGQGFGYTF
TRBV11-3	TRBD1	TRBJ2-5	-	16	TGTGCCAGCAGCGTCGGGACAGGGAAAGGGGAAGAGACCCAGTACTTC	CASSVGTGKGEETQYF
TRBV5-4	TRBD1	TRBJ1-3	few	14	TGTGCCAGCAGCTTAGGACAGGGGGCCAACACCATATATTTT	CASSLGQGANTIYF
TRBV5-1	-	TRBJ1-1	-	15	TGCGCCAGCAGCTTAGATGGGGGGTTGAACACTGAAGCTTTCTTT	CASSLDGGLNTEAFF
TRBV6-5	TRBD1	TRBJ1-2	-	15	TGTGCCAGCAGCCTTTCCCGAGGGGGCTACTATGGCTACACCTTC	CASSLSRGGYYGYTF
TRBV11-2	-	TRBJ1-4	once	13	TGTGCCAGCAACCAGGGGCGGCAGGAAAAACTGTTTTTT	CASNQGRQEKLFF
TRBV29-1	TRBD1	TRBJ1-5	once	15	TGCAGCGTTGGGGAGAGCAGGGGGTACAATCAGCCCCAGCATTTT	CSVGESRGYNQPQHF
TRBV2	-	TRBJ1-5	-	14	TGTGCCAGCAGTGCCAACAGGGGCAATCAGCCCCAGCATTTT	CASSANRGNQPQHF
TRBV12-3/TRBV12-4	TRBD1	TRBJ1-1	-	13	TGTGCCAGCAGTTTACAGGGGGCCACTGAAGCTTTCTTT	CASSLQGATEAFF
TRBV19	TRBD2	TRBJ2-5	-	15	TGTGCCAGTAGTATATCTAGCGGGGTACAAGAGACCCAGTACTTC	CASSISSGVQETQYF
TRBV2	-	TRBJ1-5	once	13	TGTGCCAGCAATGCAGGGGCGGGTCAGCCCCAGCATTTT	CASNAGAGQPQHF
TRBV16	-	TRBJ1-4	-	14	TGTGCCAGCAGCCAATCCGTAACTAATGAAAAACTGTTTTTT	CASSQSVTNEKLFF
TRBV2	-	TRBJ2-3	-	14	TGTGCCATACTTGACAACTCTAGCACAGATACGCAGTATTTT	CAILDNSSTDTQYF
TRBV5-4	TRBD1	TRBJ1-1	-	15	TGTGCCAGCAGCCCCCGACAGGGGGTGAACACTGAAGCTTTCTTT	CASSPRQGVNTEAFF
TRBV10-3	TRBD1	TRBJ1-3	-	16	TGTGCCATCAGTGAGTGGGGACAGGGGAACGGAAACACCATATATTTT	CAISEWGQGNGNTIYF
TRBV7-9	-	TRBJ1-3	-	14	TGTGCCAGCCATCCCCAGGGAAGTGGAAACACCATATATTTT	CASHPQGSGNTIYF
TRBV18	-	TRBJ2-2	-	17	TGTGCCAGCTCGCGGGGACAGCCGAGAGCAAACACCGGGGAGCTGTTTTTT	CASSRGQPRANTGELFF
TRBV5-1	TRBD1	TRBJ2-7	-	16	TGCGCCAGCAGCTTCGGGACAGGGGCCAGCTCCTACGAGCAGTACTTC	CASSFGTGASSYEQYF
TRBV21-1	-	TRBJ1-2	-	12	TGTGCCAGCAGCAAGTGGGCCTTGGGCTACACCTTC	CASSKWALGYTF
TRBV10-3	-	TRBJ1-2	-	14	TGTGCCATCTCAGGAACAGGGACGTACTATGGCTACACCTTC	CAISGTGTYYGYTF
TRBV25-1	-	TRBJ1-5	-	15	TGTGCCAGCAGTGAAGGGGCAGGGGTAGATCAGCCCCAGCATTTT	CASSEGAGVDQPQHF
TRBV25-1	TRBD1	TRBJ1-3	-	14	TGTGCCAGCAGATCGGACAGGACTGGAAACACCATATATTTT	CASRSDRTGNTIYF